Listed here are 7 T cell receptor beta chains from one sample, sequenced in a study of cytomegalovirus exposure and HLA in healthy donors. Repertoires were generated with immunoSEQ multiplex PCR, while TCRdb's copy carries only in-frame clones and drops some. The sample records some 170,000 clones, about 89% being singletons. Sequenced input: PBMCs. The receptors derive from a man aged 18-30 years in good health and CMV-seropositive.

Here the CDR3 reads CAISEVAGAGTGELFF. The CDR3 region has the DNA TGTGCCATCAGTGAAGTAGCGGGAGCGGGCACCGGGGAGCTGTTTTTT. The chain employs TRBV10-3 and TRBJ2-2; 9 bases align to TRBD2. CDR3 length: 16 amino acids. Germline V gene data show CDR1 as ENHRY and CDR2 as SYGVKD. J lost 4 bases, V lost 3 bases, and 6 bases had no gene match.

The rearrangement uses TRBV19 and TRBJ2-1; 9 bases agree with TRBD2. The length of the CDR3 is 14 residues. Germline V gives CDR1 LNHDA, CDR2 SQIVND (reference sequence). The ends lost 10 bases at V and 5 bases at J; junction bases unmatched: 9. In DNA, the CDR3 is TGTGCCACCAGACCGGGACTAGCTAACAATGAGCAGTTCTTC. Translation gives CATRPGLANNEQFF.

The gene calls are TRBV5-6 and TRBJ2-2; TRBD1 aligns across 8 bases. Trimming cost V 6 bases and J 5 bases; bases outside gene matches: 6. The CDR3 is made up of 14 amino acids. Germline-derived CDR1 and CDR2 are SGHDT and YYEEEE. The CDR3 loop is CASTQGAGTGELFF. CDR3 in DNA: TGTGCCAGCACCCAGGGGGCGGGGACCGGGGAGCTGTTTTTT.

The chain is built from TRBV30 and TRBJ1-4, with 9 bases aligning to TRBD1. CDR3 length: 13 amino acids. J gave up 6 bases and V 5 bases, and 4 bases lay outside the gene matches. CDR1 GTSNPN and CDR2 SVGIG come from the germline V gene (reference sequence). The chain's CDR3 is CAWGGQGDEKLFF. The DNA of the CDR3 is TGTGCCTGGGGGGGACAGGGCGATGAAAAACTGTTTTTT.

This clone was detected only once. This chain joins TRBV7-9 and TRBJ1-4; the D gene is possibly TRBD1 (6 bases). CDR1 is SEHNR, CDR2 FQNEAQ, per germline (reference sequence). The V and J ends lost 6 bases and 8 bases respectively, with 16 bases between them. This CDR3 comprises 14 residues. CDR3 sequence (DNA): TGTGCCAGCAGTTTTTACAGGGTGGGGGAAAAACTGTTTTTT. Protein: CASSFYRVGEKLFF. Full variable domain (rest looked up from reference TRBV7-9 and TRBJ1-4): DTGVSQNPRHKITKRGQNVTFRCDPISEHNRLYWYRQTLGQGPEFLTYFQNEAQLEKSRLLSDRFSAERPKGSFSTLEIQRTEQGDSAMYLCASSFYRVGEKLFFGSGTQLSVL.

The chain is built from TRBV4-1 and TRBJ1-5, with D possibly matching TRBD1 (6 bases). The CDR3 totals 19 residues. Germline loops: CDR1 MGHRA, CDR2 YSYEKL. V was shortened by 3 bases and J by 5 bases, with 26 bases between the two germline ends. CDR3 coding DNA: TGCGCCAGCAGCCAGCAGGTCTACTCTACAGGGATCGGCGATCAGCCCCAGCATTTT. Amino acids: CASSQQVYSTGIGDQPQHF.

The chain joins TRBV2 to TRBJ2-7; TRBD1 aligns across 7 bases. Germline V CDR1 and CDR2: SNHLY, FYNNEI. The CDR3 is made up of 15 amino acids. The V segment lost 6 bases and the J segment 0 bases; nucleotides outside the gene matches: 8. In nucleotides, the CDR3 is TGTGCCAGCAGGGAACGGGACAGTGACTCCTACGAGCAGTACTTC. It specifies CASRERDSDSYEQYF.